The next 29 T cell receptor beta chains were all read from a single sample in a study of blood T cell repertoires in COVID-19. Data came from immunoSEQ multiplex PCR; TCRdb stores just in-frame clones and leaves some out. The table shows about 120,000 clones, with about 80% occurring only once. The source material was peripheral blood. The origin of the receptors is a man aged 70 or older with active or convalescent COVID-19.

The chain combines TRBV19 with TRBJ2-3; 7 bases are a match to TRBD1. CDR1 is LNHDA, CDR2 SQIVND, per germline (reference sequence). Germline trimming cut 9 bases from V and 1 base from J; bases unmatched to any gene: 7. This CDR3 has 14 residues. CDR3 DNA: TGTGCCAGCGCCGGGACAGCCCGCACAGATACGCAGTATTTT. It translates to CASAGTARTDTQYF.

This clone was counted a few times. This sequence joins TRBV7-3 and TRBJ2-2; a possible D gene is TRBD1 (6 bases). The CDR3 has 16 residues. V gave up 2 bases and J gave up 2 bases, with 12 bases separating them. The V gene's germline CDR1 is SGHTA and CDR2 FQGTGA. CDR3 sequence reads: CASSLQRTVNTGELFF. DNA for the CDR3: TGTGCCAGCAGCTTACAGCGGACAGTTAACACCGGGGAGCTGTTTTTT.

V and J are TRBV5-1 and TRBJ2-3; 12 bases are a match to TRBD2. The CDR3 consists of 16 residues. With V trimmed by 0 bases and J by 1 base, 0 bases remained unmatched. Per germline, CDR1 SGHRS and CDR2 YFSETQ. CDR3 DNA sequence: TGCGCCAGCAGCTTGGGACTAGCGGGAGGCACAGATACGCAGTATTTT. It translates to CASSLGLAGGTDTQYF.

The CDR3 nucleotides are TGTGCCAGCAGCGAGAGGACAGGGAACACTGAAGCTTTCTTT. Its translation: CASSERTGNTEAFF. This chain joins TRBV28 and TRBJ1-1, with 7 bases that match TRBD1. Germline V gene data show CDR1 as MDHEN and CDR2 as SYDVKM. V lost 6 bases, J lost 1 base, and 5 bases stayed unmatched. The CDR3 has 14 amino acids. Together with reference TRBV28 and TRBJ1-1, the CDR3 gives the full variable domain: DVKVTQSSRYLVKRTGEKVFLECVQDMDHENMFWYRQDPGLGLRLIYFSYDVKMKEKGDIPEGYSVSREKKERFSLILESASTNQTSMYLCASSERTGNTEAFFGQGTRLTVV.

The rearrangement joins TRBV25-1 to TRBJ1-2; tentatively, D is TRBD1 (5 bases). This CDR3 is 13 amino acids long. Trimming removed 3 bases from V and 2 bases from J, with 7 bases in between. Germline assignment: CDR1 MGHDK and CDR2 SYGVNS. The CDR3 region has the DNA TGTGCCAGCAGTGAGCCAGGGAACTATGGCTACACCTTC. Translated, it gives CASSEPGNYGYTF.

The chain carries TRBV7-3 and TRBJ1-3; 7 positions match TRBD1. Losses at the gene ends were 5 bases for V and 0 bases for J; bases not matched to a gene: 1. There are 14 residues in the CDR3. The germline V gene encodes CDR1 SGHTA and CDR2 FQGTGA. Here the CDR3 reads CASSRDSSGNTIYF. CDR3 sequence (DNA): TGTGCCAGCAGCCGGGACAGCTCTGGAAACACCATATATTTT. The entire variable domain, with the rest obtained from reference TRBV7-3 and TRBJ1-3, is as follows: GAGVSQTPSNKVTEKGKYVELRCDPISGHTALYWYRQSLGQGPEFLIYFQGTGAADDSGLPNDRFFAVRPEGSVSTLKIQRTERGDSAVYLCASSRDSSGNTIYFGEGSWLTVV.

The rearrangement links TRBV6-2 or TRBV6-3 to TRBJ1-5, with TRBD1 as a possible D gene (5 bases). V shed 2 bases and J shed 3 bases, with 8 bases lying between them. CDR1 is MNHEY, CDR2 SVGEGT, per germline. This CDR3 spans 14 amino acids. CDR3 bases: TGTGCCAGCAGTTACGACAGTCACAATCAGCCCCAGCATTTT. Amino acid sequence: CASSYDSHNQPQHF.

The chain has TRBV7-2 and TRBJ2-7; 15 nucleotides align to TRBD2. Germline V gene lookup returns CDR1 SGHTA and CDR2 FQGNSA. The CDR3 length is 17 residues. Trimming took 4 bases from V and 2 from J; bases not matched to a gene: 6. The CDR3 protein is CASSWGLAGGTPYEQYF. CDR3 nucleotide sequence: TGTGCCAGCAGCTGGGGACTAGCGGGGGGTACCCCCTACGAGCAGTACTTC. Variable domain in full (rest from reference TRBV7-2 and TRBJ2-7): GAGVSQSPSNKVTEKGKDVELRCDPISGHTALYWYRQSLGQGLEFLIYFQGNSAPDKSGLPSDRFSAERTGGSVSTLTIQRTQQEDSAVYLCASSWGLAGGTPYEQYFGPGTRLTVT.

In nucleotides, the CDR3 is TGTGCCAGCAGTTTCGGACTAGCGGTATCCTACGAGCAGTACTTC. Amino acids: CASSFGLAVSYEQYF. This sequence joins TRBV6-6 and TRBJ2-7; TRBD2 aligns across 10 bases. Germline V gives CDR1 MNHNY, CDR2 SVGAGI (reference sequence). Trimming removed 4 bases from V and 1 base from J; junction bases left unmatched: 4. The CDR3 has 15 amino acids.

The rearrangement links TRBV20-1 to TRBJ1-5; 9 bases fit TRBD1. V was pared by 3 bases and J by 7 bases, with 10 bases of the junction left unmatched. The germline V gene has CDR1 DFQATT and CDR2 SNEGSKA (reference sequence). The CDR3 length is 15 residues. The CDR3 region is CSASGQGRANQPQHF. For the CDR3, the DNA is TGCAGTGCTAGTGGACAGGGGCGGGCGAACCAGCCCCAGCATTTT.

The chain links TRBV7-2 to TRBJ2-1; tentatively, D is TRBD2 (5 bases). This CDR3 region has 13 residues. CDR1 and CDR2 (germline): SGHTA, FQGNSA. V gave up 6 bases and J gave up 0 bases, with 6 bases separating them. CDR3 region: CASRDSSYNEQFF. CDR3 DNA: TGTGCCAGCAGGGACTCCTCCTACAATGAGCAGTTCTTC.

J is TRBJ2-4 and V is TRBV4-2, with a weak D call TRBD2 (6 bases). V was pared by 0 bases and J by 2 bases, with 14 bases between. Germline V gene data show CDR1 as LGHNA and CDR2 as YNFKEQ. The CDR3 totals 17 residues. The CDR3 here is CASSQDERAGPKNIQYF. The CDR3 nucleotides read TGTGCCAGCAGCCAAGATGAGCGGGCCGGGCCCAAAAACATTCAGTACTTC.

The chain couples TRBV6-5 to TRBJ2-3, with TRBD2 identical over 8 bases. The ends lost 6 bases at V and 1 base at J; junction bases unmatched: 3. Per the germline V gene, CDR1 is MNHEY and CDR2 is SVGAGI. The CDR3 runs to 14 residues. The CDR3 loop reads CASRTAGGTDTQYF. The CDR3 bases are TGTGCCAGCAGGACAGCGGGGGGCACAGATACGCAGTATTTT.

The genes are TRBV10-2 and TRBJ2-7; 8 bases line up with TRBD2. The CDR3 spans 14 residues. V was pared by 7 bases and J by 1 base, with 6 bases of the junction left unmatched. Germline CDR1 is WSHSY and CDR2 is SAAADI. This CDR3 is CASNPSGPSYEQYF. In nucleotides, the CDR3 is TGCGCCAGCAACCCTAGCGGGCCTTCCTACGAGCAGTACTTC.

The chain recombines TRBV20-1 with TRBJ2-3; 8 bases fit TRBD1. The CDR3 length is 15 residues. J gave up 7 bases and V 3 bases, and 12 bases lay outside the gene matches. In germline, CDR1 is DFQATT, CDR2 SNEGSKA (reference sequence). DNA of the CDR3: TGCAGTGCTAGTGGTGGGCAGGGGGCTAAAAATACGCAGTATTTT. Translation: CSASGGQGAKNTQYF.

The CDR3 sequence is CASSLGGTGGYNEQFF. The DNA for the CDR3 is TGCGCCAGCAGCTTGGGTGGGACAGGGGGCTACAATGAGCAGTTCTTC. The gene calls are TRBV5-1 and TRBJ2-1, with 11 bases matching TRBD1. From germline, CDR1 is SGHRS and CDR2 YFSETQ. V lost 0 bases, J lost 3 bases, and 2 bases stayed unmatched. The CDR3 sequence is 16 residues long. Full variable domain (outside the CDR3, taken from reference TRBV5-1 and TRBJ2-1): KAGVTQTPRYLIKTRGQQVTLSCSPISGHRSVSWYQQTPGQGLQFLFEYFSETQRNKGNFPGRFSGRQFSNSRSEMNVSTLELGDSALYLCASSLGGTGGYNEQFFGPGTRLTVL.

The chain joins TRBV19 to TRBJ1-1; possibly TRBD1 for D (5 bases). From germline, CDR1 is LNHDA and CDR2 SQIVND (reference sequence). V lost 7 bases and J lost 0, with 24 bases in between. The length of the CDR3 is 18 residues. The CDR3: CASTPAGGYVLMNTEAFF. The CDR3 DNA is TGTGCCAGTACCCCCGCGGGGGGGTACGTTTTGATGAACACTGAAGCTTTCTTT.

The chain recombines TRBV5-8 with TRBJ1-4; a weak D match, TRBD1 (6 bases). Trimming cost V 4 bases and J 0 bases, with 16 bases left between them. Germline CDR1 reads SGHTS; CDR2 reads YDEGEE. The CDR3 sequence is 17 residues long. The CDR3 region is CASSSGGAKATNEKLFF. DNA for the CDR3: TGTGCCAGCAGCAGTGGGGGCGCGAAGGCAACTAATGAAAAACTGTTTTTT.

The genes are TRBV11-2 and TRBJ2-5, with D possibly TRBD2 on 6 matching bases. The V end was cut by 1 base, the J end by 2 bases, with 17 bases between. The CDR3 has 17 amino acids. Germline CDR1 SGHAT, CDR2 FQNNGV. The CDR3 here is CASSLGLGLGGQETQYF. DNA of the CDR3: TGTGCCAGCAGCTTAGGGCTTGGACTCGGGGGACAAGAGACCCAGTACTTC.

In DNA form, the CDR3 reads TGTGCCAGCAGCTTAGGTGGGGGGGTCACTGAAGCTTTCTTT. Translation gives CASSLGGGVTEAFF. V usage is TRBV7-2 and J usage is TRBJ1-1, with D perhaps matching TRBD1 (5 bases). V lost 1 base and J lost 4, with 10 bases in between. This CDR3 has 14 amino acids. Germline CDR1 is SGHTA and CDR2 is FQGNSA.

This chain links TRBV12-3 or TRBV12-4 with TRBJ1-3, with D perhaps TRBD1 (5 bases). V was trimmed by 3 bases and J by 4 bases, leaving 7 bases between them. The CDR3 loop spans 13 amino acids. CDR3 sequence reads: CASSFGGGNTIYF. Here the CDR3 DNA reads TGTGCCAGCAGTTTTGGGGGGGGAAACACCATATATTTT.

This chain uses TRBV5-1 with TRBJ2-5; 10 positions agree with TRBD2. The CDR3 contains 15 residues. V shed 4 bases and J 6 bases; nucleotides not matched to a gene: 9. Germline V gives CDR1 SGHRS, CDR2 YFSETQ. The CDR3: CASSVSGGPGKTQYF. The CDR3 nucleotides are TGCGCCAGCAGCGTTAGCGGGGGGCCGGGGAAGACCCAGTACTTC.

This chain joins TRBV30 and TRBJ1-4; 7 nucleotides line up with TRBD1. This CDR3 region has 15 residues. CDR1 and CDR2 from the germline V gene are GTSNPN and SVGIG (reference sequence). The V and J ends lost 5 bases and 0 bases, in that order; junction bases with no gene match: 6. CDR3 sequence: CAWATGSATNEKLFF. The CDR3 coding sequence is TGTGCCTGGGCGACAGGGTCCGCAACTAATGAAAAACTGTTTTTT.

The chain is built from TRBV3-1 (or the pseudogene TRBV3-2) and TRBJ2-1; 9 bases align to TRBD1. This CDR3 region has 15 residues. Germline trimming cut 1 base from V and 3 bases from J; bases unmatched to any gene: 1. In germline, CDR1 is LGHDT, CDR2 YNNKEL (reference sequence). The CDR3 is CASSQGTGDYNEQFF. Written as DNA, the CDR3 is TGTGCCAGCAGCCAAGGGACAGGGGACTACAATGAGCAGTTCTTC.

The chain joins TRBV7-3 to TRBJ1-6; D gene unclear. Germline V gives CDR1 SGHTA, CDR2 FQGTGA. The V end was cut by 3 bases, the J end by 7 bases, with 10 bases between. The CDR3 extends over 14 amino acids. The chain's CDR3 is CASSFGLPNSPLHF. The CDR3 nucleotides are TGTGCCAGCAGCTTCGGTTTACCCAATTCACCCCTCCACTTT.

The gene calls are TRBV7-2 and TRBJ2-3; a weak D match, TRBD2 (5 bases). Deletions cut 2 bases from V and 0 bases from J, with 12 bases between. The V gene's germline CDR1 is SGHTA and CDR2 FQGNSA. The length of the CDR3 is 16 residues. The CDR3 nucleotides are TGTGCCAGCAGCTTAATCGGGAATCCTAGCACAGATACGCAGTATTTT. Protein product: CASSLIGNPSTDTQYF.

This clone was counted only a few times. CDR3 DNA: TGTGCCAGCAGCCCTTTTTCAGGAAACACTGAAGCTTTCTTT. This sequence encodes CASSPFSGNTEAFF. V and J are TRBV4-2 and TRBJ1-1, with unresolved D. V shed 4 bases and J shed 2 bases, with 11 bases lying between them. This CDR3 is 14 amino acids long. Germline V lookup: CDR1 LGHNA, CDR2 YNFKEQ.

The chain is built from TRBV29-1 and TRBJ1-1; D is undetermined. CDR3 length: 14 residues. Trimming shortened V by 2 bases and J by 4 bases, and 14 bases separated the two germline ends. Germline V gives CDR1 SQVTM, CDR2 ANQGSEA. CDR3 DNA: TGCAGCGTTGAAATCTATCCAGGCGCCACTGAAGCTTTCTTT. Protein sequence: CSVEIYPGATEAFF.

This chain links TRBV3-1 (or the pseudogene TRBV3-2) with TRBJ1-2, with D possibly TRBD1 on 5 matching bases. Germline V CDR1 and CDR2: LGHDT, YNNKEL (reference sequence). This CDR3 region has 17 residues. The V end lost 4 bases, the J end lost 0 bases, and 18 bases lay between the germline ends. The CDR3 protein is CASSLGLRNTSNYGYTF. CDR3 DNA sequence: TGTGCCAGCAGCCTGGGACTGCGGAATACTTCTAACTATGGCTACACCTTC.